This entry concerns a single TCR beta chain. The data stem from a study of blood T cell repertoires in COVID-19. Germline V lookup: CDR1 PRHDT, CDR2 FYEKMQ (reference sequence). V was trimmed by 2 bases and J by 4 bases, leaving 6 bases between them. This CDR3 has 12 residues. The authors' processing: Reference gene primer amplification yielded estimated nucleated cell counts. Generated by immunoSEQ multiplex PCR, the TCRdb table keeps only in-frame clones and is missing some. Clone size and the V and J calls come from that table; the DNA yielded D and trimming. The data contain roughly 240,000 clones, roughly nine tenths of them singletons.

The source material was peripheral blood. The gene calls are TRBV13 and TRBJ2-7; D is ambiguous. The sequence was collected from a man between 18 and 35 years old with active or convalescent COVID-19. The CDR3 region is CASSLSRYEQYF. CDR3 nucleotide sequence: TGTGCCAGCAGCTTAAGCCGTTACGAGCAGTACTTC.